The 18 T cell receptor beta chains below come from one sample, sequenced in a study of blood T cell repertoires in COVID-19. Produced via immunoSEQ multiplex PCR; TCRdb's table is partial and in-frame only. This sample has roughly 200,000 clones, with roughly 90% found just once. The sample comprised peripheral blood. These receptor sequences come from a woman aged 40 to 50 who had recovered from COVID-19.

The chain's CDR3 is CASSPGAGGWAQYF. The DNA of the CDR3 is TGTGCCAGCAGCCCAGGGGCAGGTGGATGGGCCCAGTACTTC. The chain couples TRBV7-3 to TRBJ2-5, with a tentative D call TRBD1 (6 bases). CDR3 length: 14 amino acids. Trimming took off 5 bases at V and 9 bases at J, with 19 bases between the two ends. Germline lookup yields CDR1 SGHTA and CDR2 FQGTGA.

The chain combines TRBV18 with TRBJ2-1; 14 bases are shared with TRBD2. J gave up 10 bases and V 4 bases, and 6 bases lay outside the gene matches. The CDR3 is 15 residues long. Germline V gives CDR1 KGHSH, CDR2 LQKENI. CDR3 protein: CASSQGLAGASEQFF. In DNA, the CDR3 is TGTGCCAGCTCACAGGGACTAGCGGGAGCGTCAGAGCAGTTCTTC.

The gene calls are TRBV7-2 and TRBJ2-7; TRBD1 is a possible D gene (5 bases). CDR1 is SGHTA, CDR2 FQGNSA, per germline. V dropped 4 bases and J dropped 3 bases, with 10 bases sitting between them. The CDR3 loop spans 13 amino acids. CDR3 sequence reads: CASSSNQGYEQYF. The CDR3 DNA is TGTGCCAGCAGCTCAAACCAGGGCTACGAGCAGTACTTC.

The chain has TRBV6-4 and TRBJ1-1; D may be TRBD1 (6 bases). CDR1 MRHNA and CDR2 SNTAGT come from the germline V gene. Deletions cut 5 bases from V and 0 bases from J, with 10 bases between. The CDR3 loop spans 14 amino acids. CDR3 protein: CASSTTGLNTEAFF. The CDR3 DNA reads TGTGCCAGCAGTACGACAGGCCTGAACACTGAAGCTTTCTTT.

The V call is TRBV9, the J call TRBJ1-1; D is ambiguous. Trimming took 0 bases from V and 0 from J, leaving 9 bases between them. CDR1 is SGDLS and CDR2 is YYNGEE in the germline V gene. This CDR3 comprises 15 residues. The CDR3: CASSVAGNLNTEAFF. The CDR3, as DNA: TGTGCCAGCAGCGTAGCGGGGAATCTGAACACTGAAGCTTTCTTT.

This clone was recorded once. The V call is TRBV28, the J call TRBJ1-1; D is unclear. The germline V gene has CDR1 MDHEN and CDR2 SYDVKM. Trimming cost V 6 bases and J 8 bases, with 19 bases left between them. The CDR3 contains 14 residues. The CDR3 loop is CASSYLRFGGEAFF. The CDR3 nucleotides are TGTGCCAGCAGCTACCTAAGGTTCGGAGGCGAAGCTTTCTTT.

CDR3 amino acids: CASRPPGLEVSEQFF. CDR3 in DNA: TGTGCCAGCAGGCCCCCGGGACTAGAAGTTAGTGAGCAGTTCTTC. V gene TRBV7-2 combines with J gene TRBJ2-1; TRBD2 aligns across 8 bases. The CDR3 is 15 residues long. Per the germline V gene, CDR1 is SGHTA and CDR2 is FQGNSA. J lost 9 bases, V lost 6 bases, and 13 bases had no gene match. Looking up the rest from reference TRBV7-2 and TRBJ2-1 gives the full variable domain: GAGVSQSPSNKVTEKGKDVELRCDPISGHTALYWYRQSLGQGLEFLIYFQGNSAPDKSGLPSDRFSAERTGGSVSTLTIQRTQQEDSAVYLCASRPPGLEVSEQFFGPGTRLTVL.

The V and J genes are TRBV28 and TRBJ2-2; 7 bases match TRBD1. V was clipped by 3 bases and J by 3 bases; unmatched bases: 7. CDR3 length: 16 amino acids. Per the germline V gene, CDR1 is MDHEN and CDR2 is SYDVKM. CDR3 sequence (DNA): TGTGCCAGCAGTTTCAACATCGGGACAGACACCGGGGAGCTGTTTTTT. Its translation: CASSFNIGTDTGELFF.

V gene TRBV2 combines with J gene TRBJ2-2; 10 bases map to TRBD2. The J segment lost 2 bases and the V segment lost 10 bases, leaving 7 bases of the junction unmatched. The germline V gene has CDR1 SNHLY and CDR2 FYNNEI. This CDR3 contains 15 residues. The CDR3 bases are TGTGCCAATACCGGGACTAGCGTCAACACCGGGGAGCTGTTTTTT. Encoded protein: CANTGTSVNTGELFF.

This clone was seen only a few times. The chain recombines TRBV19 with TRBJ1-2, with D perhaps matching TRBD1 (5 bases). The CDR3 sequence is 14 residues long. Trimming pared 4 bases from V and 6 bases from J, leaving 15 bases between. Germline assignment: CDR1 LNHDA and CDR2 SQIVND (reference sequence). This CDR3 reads CASSNRRGSDGYTF. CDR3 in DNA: TGTGCCAGTAGTAATCGAAGGGGCTCGGATGGCTACACCTTC.

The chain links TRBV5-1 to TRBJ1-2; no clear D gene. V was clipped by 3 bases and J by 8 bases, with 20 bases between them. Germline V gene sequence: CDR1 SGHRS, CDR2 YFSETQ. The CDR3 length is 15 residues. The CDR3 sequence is CASSSGGSDWWGYTF. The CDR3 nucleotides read TGCGCCAGCAGCTCTGGCGGCAGTGACTGGTGGGGCTACACCTTC.

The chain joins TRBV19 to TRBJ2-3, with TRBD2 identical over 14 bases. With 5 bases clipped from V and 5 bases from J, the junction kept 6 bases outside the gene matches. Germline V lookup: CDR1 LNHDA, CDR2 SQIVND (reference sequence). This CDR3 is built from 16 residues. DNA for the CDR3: TGTGCCAGTAGTCGAACTGGACTAGCGGGAGGAGATACGCAGTATTTT. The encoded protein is CASSRTGLAGGDTQYF.

CDR3: CASSSSYGYTF. CDR3 sequence (DNA): TGTGCCAGCAGTTCCAGCTATGGCTACACCTTC. J is TRBJ1-2 and V is TRBV25-1, with D unresolved. The CDR3 loop spans 11 amino acids. The germline gives CDR1 MGHDK, CDR2 SYGVNS. V was trimmed by 5 bases and J by 4 bases, leaving 5 bases between them.

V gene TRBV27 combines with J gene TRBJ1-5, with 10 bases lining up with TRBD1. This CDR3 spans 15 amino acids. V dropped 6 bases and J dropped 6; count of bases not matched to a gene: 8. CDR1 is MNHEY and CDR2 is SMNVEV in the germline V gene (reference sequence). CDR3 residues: CASRKGTGVRQPQHF. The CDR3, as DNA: TGTGCCAGCAGGAAAGGGACAGGGGTTCGTCAGCCCCAGCATTTT.

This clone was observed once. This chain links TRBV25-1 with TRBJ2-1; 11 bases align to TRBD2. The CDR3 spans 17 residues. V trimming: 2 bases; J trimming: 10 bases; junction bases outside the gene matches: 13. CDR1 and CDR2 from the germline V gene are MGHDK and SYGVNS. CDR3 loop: CASSEGVVAGGLGEQFF. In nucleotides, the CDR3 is TGTGCCAGCAGTGAAGGGGTGGTAGCGGGAGGGCTAGGGGAGCAGTTCTTC.

In DNA form, the CDR3 reads TGTGCCAGCAGCCCGAGGGCCAGGGGATTCTACGAGCAGTACTTC. This codes for CASSPRARGFYEQYF. V usage is TRBV7-7 and J usage is TRBJ2-7, with a possible D match to TRBD1 (6 bases). Per germline, CDR1 SSHAT and CDR2 FNYEAQ (reference sequence). V was clipped by 5 bases and J by 3 bases, with 17 bases between them. This CDR3 has 15 residues.

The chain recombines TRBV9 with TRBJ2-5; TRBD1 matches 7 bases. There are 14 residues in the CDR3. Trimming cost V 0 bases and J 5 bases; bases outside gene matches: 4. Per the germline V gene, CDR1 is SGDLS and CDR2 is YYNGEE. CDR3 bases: TGTGCCAGCAGCGTAGGCAACAGGGGTGAGACCCAGTACTTC. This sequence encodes CASSVGNRGETQYF.

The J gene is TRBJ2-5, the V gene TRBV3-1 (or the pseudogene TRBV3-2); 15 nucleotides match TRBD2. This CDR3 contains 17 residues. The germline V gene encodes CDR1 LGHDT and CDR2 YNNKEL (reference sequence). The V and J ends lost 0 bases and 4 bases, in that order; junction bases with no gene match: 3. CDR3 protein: CASSQDVGLAGGETQYF. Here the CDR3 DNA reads TGTGCCAGCAGCCAAGATGTGGGACTAGCGGGAGGAGAGACCCAGTACTTC.